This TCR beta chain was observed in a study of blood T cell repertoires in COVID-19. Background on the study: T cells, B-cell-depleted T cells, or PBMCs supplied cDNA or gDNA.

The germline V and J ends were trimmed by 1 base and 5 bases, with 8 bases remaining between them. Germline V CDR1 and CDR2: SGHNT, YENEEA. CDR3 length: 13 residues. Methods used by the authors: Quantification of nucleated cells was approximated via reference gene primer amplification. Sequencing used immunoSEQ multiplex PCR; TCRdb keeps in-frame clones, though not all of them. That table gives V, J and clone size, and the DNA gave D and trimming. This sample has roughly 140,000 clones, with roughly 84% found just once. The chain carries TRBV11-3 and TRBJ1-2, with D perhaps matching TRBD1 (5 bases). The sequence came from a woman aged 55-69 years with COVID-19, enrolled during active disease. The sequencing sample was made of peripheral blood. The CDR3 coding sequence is TGTGCCAGCAGCTTAGTGGGGGGATATGGCTACACCTTC. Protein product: CASSLVGGYGYTF.